What follows is one T cell receptor beta chain and its context. These data belong to a study of cytomegalovirus exposure and HLA in healthy donors. The PCR used 60 Vbeta and 13 Jbeta primers. Sequencing used immunoSEQ multiplex PCR; TCRdb keeps in-frame clones, though not all of them. The table records 150,000 to 200,000 clones, around 83% of them present only once. Germline values: CDR1 GTSNPN, CDR2 SVGIG (reference sequence). The CDR3 covers 16 residues. Trimming pared 2 bases from V and 0 bases from J, leaving 13 bases between. This clonotype originated in a man aged 50-59 years in good health and CMV-seropositive. Sequencing was carried out using PBMCs. V usage is TRBV30 and J usage is TRBJ2-2; D possibly corresponds to TRBD2 (7 bases). CDR3 coding DNA: TGTGCCTGGAGTTCGTGGGGGGGCGCGAACACCGGGGAGCTGTTTTTT. Amino acids: CAWSSWGGANTGELFF.